A selection of T cell receptor beta chains follows, all from one sample in a study of beta chain features in type 1 diabetes. This table comes from immunoSEQ multiplex PCR, and its TCRdb copy is limited to in-frame clones, with some not included. The repertoire includes roughly 500,000 clones, about 30% of them detected once, and more than 0.055% sits in the top ten. The sequenced sample was naive CD4+ T cells from blood. These receptors were taken from a man between 18 and 29 years old in good health. Both conserved end residues are part of each CDR3. D genes are given only for firm matches. Size is omitted from some rows. Given values are once, few, many or a class for expanded clones.

clone size: few
D gene: .
V gene: TRBV7-6
J gene: TRBJ2-4
CDR3 DNA: TGTGCCAGCAGCTACCTGGTCAAAAACATTCAGTACTTC
CDR3 protein: CASSYLVKNIQYF

clone size: .
D gene: TRBD1
V gene: TRBV28
J gene: TRBJ2-1
CDR3 DNA: TGTGCCAGCATTGCTTCCGGGACAGGGTACAATGAGCAGTTCTTC
CDR3 protein: CASIASGTGYNEQFF

clone size: few
D gene: .
V gene: TRBV30
J gene: TRBJ2-7
CDR3 DNA: TGTGCCTGGACGTCAGCCAGGGGCTCCTACGAGCAGTACTTC
CDR3 protein: CAWTSARGSYEQYF

clone size: few
D gene: .
V gene: TRBV7-9
J gene: TRBJ2-1
CDR3 DNA: TGTGCCGGAACCAGGGCGGATGAGCAGTTCTTC
CDR3 protein: CAGTRADEQFF

clone size: .
D gene: .
V gene: TRBV6-1
J gene: TRBJ1-5
CDR3 DNA: TGTGCCAGCACCCTACGTAGGGGATCGAGAGGGCCCCAGCATTTT
CDR3 protein: CASTLRRGSRGPQHF

clone size: .
D gene: .
V gene: TRBV7-8
J gene: TRBJ2-7
CDR3 DNA: TGTGCCAGCAGCTTAGCGGCAACCGGGCGGGACGGGGAGCAGTACTTC
CDR3 protein: CASSLAATGRDGEQYF

clone size: few
D gene: .
V gene: TRBV9
J gene: TRBJ2-5
CDR3 DNA: TGTGCCAGCAGCGTATACGGGACCGTCGGGGAGACCCAGTACTTC
CDR3 protein: CASSVYGTVGETQYF

clone size: .
D gene: TRBD2
V gene: TRBV4-1
J gene: TRBJ2-1
CDR3 DNA: TGCGCCAGCAGCTCTTCGAGCGGGAGGTCCTACAATGAGCAGTTCTTC
CDR3 protein: CASSSSSGRSYNEQFF

clone size: .
D gene: .
V gene: TRBV4-3
J gene: TRBJ1-1
CDR3 DNA: TGCGCCAGCAGCCAAGATACGTGGGTGAACACTGAAGCTTTCTTT
CDR3 protein: CASSQDTWVNTEAFF

clone size: few
D gene: .
V gene: TRBV29-1
J gene: TRBJ2-7
CDR3 DNA: TGCAGCGTCGCCGGGACTGTTACCTACGAGCAGTACTTC
CDR3 protein: CSVAGTVTYEQYF

clone size: .
D gene: .
V gene: TRBV2
J gene: TRBJ2-3
CDR3 DNA: TGTGCCAGCAGTGCGAGTAGCTGGGGAGATACGCAGTATTTT
CDR3 protein: CASSASSWGDTQYF

clone size: few
D gene: TRBD2
V gene: TRBV4-1
J gene: TRBJ2-1
CDR3 DNA: TGCGCCAGCAGCACGCCGGGACTACGCTACAATGAGCAGTTCTTC
CDR3 protein: CASSTPGLRYNEQFF